The T cell receptor beta chain under discussion was sequenced for a study of blood T cell repertoires in COVID-19. This table comes from immunoSEQ multiplex PCR, and its TCRdb copy is limited to in-frame clones, with some not included. The table lists 130,000 to 150,000 clones, 70% to 90% of them singletons, with about 3.2% in the top ten. Losses at the gene ends were 2 bases for V and 5 bases for J; bases not matched to a gene: 8. The CDR3 covers 16 residues. Germline CDR1 KGHDR, CDR2 SFDVKD. The chain joins TRBV24-1 to TRBJ2-1; TRBD1 aligns across 7 bases. Sequencing input: peripheral blood. This TCR was recovered from a woman aged 40 to 50 with active or convalescent COVID-19. CDR3 residues: CATSDSRQGPNNEQFF. The CDR3, as DNA: TGTGCCACCAGTGATTCTCGACAGGGTCCCAACAATGAGCAGTTCTTC.